Listed below are T cell receptor beta chains from one sample, sequenced in a study of shared clonotypes between healthy human individuals. Here immunoSEQ multiplex PCR was the method, and the copy in TCRdb shows in-frame clones only, minus some. The repertoire consists of 650,000 to 800,000 clones, with 55% to 75% occurring once and the leading ten covering about 1.7%. The sample was memory CD4+ T cells sorted from blood. The receptors here all came from a woman younger than 45 in good health. The CDR3 runs from the conserved cysteine through the conserved F or W. D genes are given only for firm matches. For some rows the clone size is stated as once, few or many, or as a class when expanded; others skip it.

TGTGCCAGCAGTGACTATAACAGGGCTGGAAACACCATATATTTT CASSDYNRAGNTIYF TRBJ1-3 NA 15 TRBV2 NA
TGCGCCAGCAGCCACCGGAACCTAAGACAGAACACTGAAGCTTTCTTT CASSHRNLRQNTEAFF TRBJ1-1 NA 16 TRBV4-1 NA
TGTGCCAGCAGCGGGACTAGCGGGAGGCTGGGAAATGAGCAGTTCTTC CASSGTSGRLGNEQFF TRBJ2-1 TRBD2 16 TRBV9 NA
TGTGCCAGCAGAAGCCGGACTAGCGGGAGCGTTAATACGCAGTATTTT CASRSRTSGSVNTQYF TRBJ2-3 TRBD2 16 TRBV2 NA
TGTGCCACCTCCTTAAACGGATTGCTCACAGATACGCAGTATTTT CATSLNGLLTDTQYF TRBJ2-3 NA 15 TRBV7-2 NA
TGCGCCAGCAGCCCGGCGCAGGGCGGGCATGTAGAGACCCAGTACTTC CASSPAQGGHVETQYF TRBJ2-5 NA 16 TRBV5-1 NA
TGCGCCAGCAGCCAGTCACGGAACACTGAAGCTTTCTTT CASSQSRNTEAFF TRBJ1-1 NA 13 TRBV10-1 once
TGCGCCAGCAGCTTGGGGGGATCCTACAATGAGCAGTTCTTC CASSLGGSYNEQFF TRBJ2-1 NA 14 TRBV5-1 NA
TGTGCCAGCAGTGAAGGGTGGGGTAGCGGGACCGGCACAGATACGCAGTATTTT CASSEGWGSGTGTDTQYF TRBJ2-3 TRBD2 18 TRBV6-1 NA
TGTGCCAGCAGGGGAGGGCTTATGCGGGAGCAGTACTTC CASRGGLMREQYF TRBJ2-7 TRBD2 13 TRBV11-3 NA
TGCGCCAGCAGCCCCGGGACGTCTGGAAACACCATATATTTT CASSPGTSGNTIYF TRBJ1-3 NA 14 TRBV5-1 many
TGTGCCAGCAGCTTAGCGGCCGGGAGGACCTCAGATACGCAGTATTTT CASSLAAGRTSDTQYF TRBJ2-3 TRBD2 16 TRBV7-8 NA
TGTGCCAGCAGCTTATCAGGGACGATCTACGAGCAGTACTTC CASSLSGTIYEQYF TRBJ2-7 NA 14 TRBV7-9 NA
TGCGCCAGCAGCTTGGCCCCGGGTGAGGGGCGAGCTTTCTTT CASSLAPGEGRAFF TRBJ1-1 NA 14 TRBV5-1 NA
TGTGCCTGGAGTGTCAAGGGGGCGGATGAGCAGTACTTC CAWSVKGADEQYF TRBJ2-7 TRBD1 13 TRBV30 NA
TGTGCCAGCAGCTTGCCTGGAAACTACTACGAGCAGTACTTC CASSLPGNYYEQYF TRBJ2-7 NA 14 TRBV28 NA
TGTGCCTGGAATCAGGGACTGATCTCTGGGGCCAACGTCCTGACTTTC CAWNQGLISGANVLTF TRBJ2-6 NA 16 TRBV30 NA
TGCGCCAGCAGCAATCCACTCAAGGGTCCCCCCAAAAACATTCAGTACTTC CASSNPLKGPPKNIQYF TRBJ2-4 NA 17 TRBV4-1 NA
TGTGCCAGCAGCTTAGGTTCCGGGGGAGAGACCCAGTACTTC CASSLGSGGETQYF TRBJ2-5 NA 14 TRBV7-2 NA
TGTGCCTGGAGTGGGACGGACGGTAAACTAGCTTTCTTT CAWSGTDGKLAFF TRBJ1-1 NA 13 TRBV30 NA
TGTGCCAGCAGTTACTCTGACAGGGACACTGAAGCTTTCTTT CASSYSDRDTEAFF TRBJ1-1 TRBD1 14 TRBV6-6 NA
TGCGCCAGCAGCCAGGTCGACACGTCCTACGAGCAGTACTTC CASSQVDTSYEQYF TRBJ2-7 NA 14 TRBV4-1 NA
TGTGCTAGTGGTTTATGGGACCTCAATCAGCCCCAGCATTTT CASGLWDLNQPQHF TRBJ1-5 NA 14 TRBV12-5 NA
TGTGCCAGCAGCTTGGACCGTAGCGGCTACGAGCAGTACTTC CASSLDRSGYEQYF TRBJ2-7 NA 14 TRBV5-4 NA
TGCAGCGCTGAGCTGGGAGGGAGGCTCTACAATGAGCAGTTCTTC CSAELGGRLYNEQFF TRBJ2-1 TRBD2 15 TRBV29-1 NA
TGTGCCAGCAGCTTAGTAGCGGGTCCCGCCTACGAGCAGTACTTC CASSLVAGPAYEQYF TRBJ2-7 TRBD2 15 TRBV7-8 NA